One sample yielded the 9 T cell receptor beta chains listed below, sequenced in a study of CD8 T cells in ankylosing spondylitis. TCRdb called the 5' RACE reads again in MiXCR, with one record for every CDR3 protein. The sample records about 250,000 distinct CDR3 sequences, over 15% being singletons. What was sequenced was blood, either unsorted or a sorted T cell fraction (not recorded which). The receptors derive from a male donor with ankylosing spondylitis or in good health (not recorded which).

V usage is TRBV20-1 and J usage is TRBJ2-7; perhaps TRBD1 as D (6 bases). The CDR3 sequence is 14 residues long. Germline CDR1 DFQATT, CDR2 SNEGSKA (reference sequence). V was shortened by 6 bases and J by 0 bases, with 15 bases between the two germline ends. The CDR3: CSADRDISSYEQYF. The DNA for the CDR3 is TGCAGTGCAGACCGGGACATAAGCTCCTACGAGCAGTACTTC.

The CDR3 coding sequence is TGTGCCAGCAGCCTTTGGACAGGGGGCGGCAATCAGCCCCAGCATTTT. Amino acid sequence: CASSLWTGGGNQPQHF. The chain couples TRBV12-3 or TRBV12-4 to TRBJ1-5; 11 positions agree with TRBD1. This CDR3 contains 16 residues. V lost 6 bases to trimming and J lost 2 bases; unmatched junction nucleotides: 6.

The rearrangement links TRBV5-1 to TRBJ1-3; D not resolved. Germline lookup yields CDR1 SGHRS and CDR2 YFSETQ. This CDR3 has 15 amino acids. Deletions cut 3 bases from V and 0 bases from J, with 10 bases between. The CDR3 loop reads CASSSDPSSGNTIYF. CDR3 DNA: TGCGCCAGCAGCTCGGACCCGAGCTCTGGAAACACCATATATTTT.

The genes are TRBV29-1 and TRBJ2-1; weak D call: TRBD2 (6 bases). Germline V CDR1 and CDR2: SQVTM, ANQGSEA. Trimming took off 5 bases at V and 9 bases at J, with 14 bases between the two ends. The CDR3 contains 12 residues. DNA for the CDR3: TGCAGCGTTCGTGGTCAGGGAGGTGAGCAGTTCTTC. Protein product: CSVRGQGGEQFF.

For this clonotype: One junction end disagrees with the germline gene, perhaps due to a read error. The J gene is TRBJ2-3, the V gene TRBV29-1; 7 positions agree with TRBD2. This CDR3 region has 16 residues. Per the germline V gene, CDR1 is SQVTM and CDR2 is ANQGSEA. The CDR3 protein is CNVVFALSGGTDTQYF. CDR3 DNA sequence: TGCAACGTTGTTTTTGCCCTAAGCGGGGGCACAGATACGCAGTATTTT.

This clonotype was detected many times. This rearrangement joins TRBV28 to TRBJ2-7; D remains ambiguous. The V end was cut by 6 bases, the J end by 4 bases, with 16 bases between. This CDR3 spans 14 amino acids. Germline V gives CDR1 MDHEN, CDR2 SYDVKM. The CDR3 here is CASSAPGFVYEQYF. The CDR3 nucleotides read TGTGCCAGCAGCGCGCCCGGGTTCGTTTACGAGCAGTACTTC.

This clonotype was counted only a few times. The genes are TRBV7-8 and TRBJ2-2; no firm D call. Trimming cost V 5 bases and J 5 bases, with 18 bases left between them. Germline V gives CDR1 SGHVS, CDR2 FQNEAQ. The CDR3 covers 16 residues. The CDR3 here is CASSPGPDEDTGELFF. The CDR3 nucleotides are TGTGCCAGCAGCCCGGGTCCCGACGAGGATACCGGGGAGCTGTTTTTT.

The gene calls are TRBV7-9 and TRBJ2-5; no reliable D call. CDR3 size: 16 residues. The V end lost 4 bases, the J end lost 5 bases, and 20 bases lay between the germline ends. The germline V gene encodes CDR1 SEHNR and CDR2 FQNEAQ (reference sequence). In DNA form, the CDR3 reads TGTGCCAGCAGCTGGTTAGATGAACCGATTATGGAGACCCAGTACTTC. Its translation is CASSWLDEPIMETQYF. Full variable domain (outside the CDR3, taken from reference TRBV7-9 and TRBJ2-5): DTGVSQNPRHKITKRGQNVTFRCDPISEHNRLYWYRQTLGQGPEFLTYFQNEAQLEKSRLLSDRFSAERPKGSFSTLEIQRTEQGDSAMYLCASSWLDEPIMETQYFGPGTRLLVL.

The chain has TRBV12-3 or TRBV12-4 and TRBJ1-2; 8 nucleotides agree with TRBD1. Trimming took 6 bases from V and 3 from J; bases not matched to a gene: 3. The CDR3 length is 13 residues. The CDR3 here is CASRAGGDYGYTF. In DNA, the CDR3 is TGTGCCAGCAGGGCAGGGGGCGACTATGGCTACACCTTC.